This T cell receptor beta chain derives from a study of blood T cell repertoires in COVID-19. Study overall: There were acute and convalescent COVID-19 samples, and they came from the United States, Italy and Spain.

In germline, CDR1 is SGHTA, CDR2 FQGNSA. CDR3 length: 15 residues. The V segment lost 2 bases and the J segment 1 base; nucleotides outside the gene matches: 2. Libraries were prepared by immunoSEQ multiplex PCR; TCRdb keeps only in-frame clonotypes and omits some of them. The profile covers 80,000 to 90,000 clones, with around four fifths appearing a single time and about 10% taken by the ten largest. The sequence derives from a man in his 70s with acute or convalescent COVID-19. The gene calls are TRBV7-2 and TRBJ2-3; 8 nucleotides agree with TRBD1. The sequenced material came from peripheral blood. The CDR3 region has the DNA TGTGCCAGCAGCTTACGGGGACAGGGCACAGATACGCAGTATTTT. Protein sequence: CASSLRGQGTDTQYF. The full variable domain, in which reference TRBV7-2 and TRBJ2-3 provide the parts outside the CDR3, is GAGVSQSPSNKVTEKGKDVELRCDPISGHTALYWYRQSLGQGLEFLIYFQGNSAPDKSGLPSDRFSAERTGGSVSTLTIQRTQQEDSAVYLCASSLRGQGTDTQYFGPGTRLTVL.